The following is a TCR beta chain sequence with its context. The antigen is unknown. Into every PCR, synthetic TCR analog templates were spiked. Libraries were prepared by immunoSEQ multiplex PCR; TCRdb keeps only in-frame clonotypes and omits some of them. The sample contains 50,000 to 70,000 clones, over 75% of which appear only once. The CDR3 extends over 13 amino acids. J gave up 4 bases and V 5 bases, and 4 bases lay outside the gene matches. CDR1 is SEHNR, CDR2 FQNEAQ, per germline (reference sequence). Time point of the sample: pretreatment peripheral blood. This record comes from a study of PD-L1 blockade in urothelial cancer. Study details: Blood gave a median approximately 140,000 T cells. Study outcomes and limitations: Stronger expansion of tumor-associated clones in blood at 3 weeks distinguished durable-benefit patients.

This receptor was obtained from a man aged 70-80 years with urothelial cancer. Material: PBMCs, obtained around atezolizumab (anti-PD-L1) treatment. The chain carries TRBV7-9 and TRBJ1-1; 7 nucleotides align to TRBD1. CDR3 sequence: CASSLQGGTEAFF. CDR3 sequence (DNA): TGTGCCAGCAGCCTCCAGGGGGGCACTGAAGCTTTCTTT.